The entry below gives a single TCR beta chain sequence along with its context. CD8+ and CD4+ T cells from blood underwent TCR beta sequencing. It was treatment-naive patients with stable or active relapsing-remitting disease who made up the multiple sclerosis controls. Negative isolation yielded the CD8+ and CD4+ T cells, while FACS enriched the TEMRA cells. This specimen belongs to a study of CD8 T cells in Susac syndrome. Reverse transcription used roughly 0.45 to 1 ug RNA and random hexamers. With immunoSEQ multiplex PCR, TCR beta CDR3 was amplified across 54 Vbeta and 13 Jbeta. TCRdb independently ran MiXCR on the immunoSEQ multiplex PCR reads; one entry per CDR3 protein. This sample has 150,000 to 200,000 distinct CDR3 sequences; around 94% occur once, and the top ten carry about 0.089%. CDR3 length equals 14 residues. With 6 bases removed from V and 7 bases from J, the gap between germline ends came to 15 bases.

The sequencing sample was made of CD4+ T cells from PBMCs. The sequence derives from a human donor with multiple sclerosis. V gene TRBV12-3 or TRBV12-4 combines with J gene TRBJ2-2, with a tentative D call TRBD1 (6 bases). CDR3: CASRTSTGIGELFF. DNA for the CDR3: TGTGCCAGCAGAACATCAACAGGGATCGGGGAGCTGTTTTTT.